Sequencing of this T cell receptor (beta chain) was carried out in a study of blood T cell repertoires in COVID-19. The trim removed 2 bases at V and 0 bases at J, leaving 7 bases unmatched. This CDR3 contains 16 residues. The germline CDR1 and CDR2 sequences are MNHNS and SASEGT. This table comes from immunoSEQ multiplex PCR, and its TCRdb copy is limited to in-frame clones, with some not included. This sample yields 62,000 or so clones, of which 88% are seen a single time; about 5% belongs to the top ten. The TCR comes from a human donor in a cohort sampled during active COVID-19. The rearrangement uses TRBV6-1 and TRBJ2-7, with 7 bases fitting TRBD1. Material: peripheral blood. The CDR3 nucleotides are TGTGCCAGCAGTGAATATACAGGGGCCGCCTCCTACGAGCAGTACTTC. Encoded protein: CASSEYTGAASYEQYF.